Detailed here is one T cell receptor (beta chain). No antigen is known for it. No quality values exist for individual bases; no much larger clone is one base distant. This entry belongs to a study of blood T cell repertoires in COVID-19 (dated by TCRdb to the early 2020s). In terms of the full investigation: Samples from collaborators originated in the United States, Italy and Spain and spanned both the acute and convalescent phases of COVID-19. The prospective study material was composed of cDNA or gDNA derived from T cells, B-cell-depleted T cells, or PBMCs. Deeply sampled blood TCRbeta repertoires from subjects exposed to, actively infected with, or recovered from COVID-19 were included in the dataset. The repertoires were released in a freely available public database meant as a resource for research on the immune response to SARS-CoV-2. Samples were obtained from the ongoing ImmuneRACE study (first 160 participants) and from over 1,000 subjects provided by 6 global collaborators. The sample metadata nearly always contained a de-identified subject ID, COVID-19 status, age in years and sex. Where HLA class I and class II types were available, the types were taken from metadata supplied by the sample provider, not from assay-based typing. General conclusions and limits of the study: How much clinical and demographic metadata was included differed by source and by participant, and the metadata was provided uncurated.

Participants in the prospective study were aged roughly 18 to 95 years, lived in about two dozen United States geographic areas, and enrolled through a virtual design. In the prospective study, participants were assigned to cohorts based on the clinical history participants reported in a screening survey and a study questionnaire. For ImmuneRACE Cohort 3, a participant was defined as recovered based on two consecutive negative NP/OP PCR tests, clearance by a healthcare professional, or resolution of symptoms. In the prospective study, whole blood, serum and a nasopharyngeal or oropharyngeal swab were collected from each participant by mobile phlebotomists. Participants in the prospective study had the option to provide additional blood draws and questionnaires over a roughly two-month period. Before DNA extraction, prospective study blood samples were shipped either frozen or at room temperature.

The germline V gene (reference sequence) provides CDR1 SGHNT and CDR2 YYREEE. V is reduced by 1 base and J by 7 bases, leaving a spacing of 12 bases between them. From the cysteine up to the phenylalanine, the CDR3 has a length of 14 residues. CDR3 DNA only is kept here, 42 bases in frame from base 1. TCRbeta CDR3 regions were amplified from genomic DNA using the immunoSEQ Assay, a bias-controlled multiplex PCR. The study's processing was this. Nucleated cell counts per sample were estimated from amplification of reference gene primers within the assay. Sequence reads were collapsed and filtered to measure the absolute abundance of every unique TCRbeta CDR3 rearrangement. Productive Simpson clonality was computed per sample as the square root of Simpson's diversity index over productive rearrangements. TCRdb provides this immuneACCESS table in a form limited to in-frame rearrangements. Some clones are lacking; in checked studies, under half of them reflect an unresolved V gene, and why the rest are absent is not known. V and J calls and clone size follow that table, whereas D and trimming were derived from the DNA. This sample gives 350,000 or so clones in total; roughly 90% of them show up just once. Less than 20% of the sample is in the top ten clones.

The TCR sequence derives from a woman younger than 45 who had recovered from COVID-19. The sequence joins TRBV5-4 to TRBJ2-1, with the D gene too uncertain to name. The sample comprised PBMCs or T cells enriched from blood (not recorded which). DNA sequence: TGTGCCAGCAGCTTGAACAGTGGGCTGAATGAGCAGTTCTTC. Its amino acids are CASSLNSGLNEQFF.